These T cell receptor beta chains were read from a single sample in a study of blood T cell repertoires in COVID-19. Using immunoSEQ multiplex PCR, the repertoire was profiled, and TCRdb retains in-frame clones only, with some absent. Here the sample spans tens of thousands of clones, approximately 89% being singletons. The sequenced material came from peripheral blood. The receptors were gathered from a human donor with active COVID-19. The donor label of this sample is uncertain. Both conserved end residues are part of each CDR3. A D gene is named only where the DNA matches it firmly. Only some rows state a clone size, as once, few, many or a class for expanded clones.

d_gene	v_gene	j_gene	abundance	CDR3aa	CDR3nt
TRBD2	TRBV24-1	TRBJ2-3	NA	CATSDPARAGTDTQYF	TGTGCCACCAGTGACCCCGCTAGAGCGGGAACAGATACGCAGTATTTT
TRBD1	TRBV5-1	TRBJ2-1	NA	CASSTTGTGINEQFF	TGCGCCAGCAGCACCACCGGGACAGGGATTAATGAGCAGTTCTTC
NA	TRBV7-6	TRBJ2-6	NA	CASSPHPNSGANVLTF	TGTGCCAGCAGCCCCCATCCCAACTCTGGGGCCAACGTCCTGACTTTC
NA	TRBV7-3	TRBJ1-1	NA	CASSQPGDTEAFF	TGTGCCAGCAGCCAGCCGGGGGACACTGAAGCTTTCTTT
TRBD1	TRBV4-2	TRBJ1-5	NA	CASITGGFGRNQPQHF	TGTGCCAGCATCACAGGGGGCTTTGGGCGCAATCAGCCCCAGCATTTT
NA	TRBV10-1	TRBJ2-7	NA	CASSAGHEQYF	TGCGCCAGCAGTGCAGGGCACGAGCAGTACTTC
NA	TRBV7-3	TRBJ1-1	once	CASSLGLGDSNTEAFF	TGTGCCAGCAGCCTCGGCCTGGGAGATTCGAACACTGAAGCTTTCTTT
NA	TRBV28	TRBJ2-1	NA	CASSPQGSYNEQFF	TGTGCCAGCAGTCCTCAGGGCTCCTACAATGAGCAGTTCTTC
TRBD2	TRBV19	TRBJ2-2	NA	CASSSRDPREAGELFF	TGTGCCAGTAGTTCCCGGGACCCCCGGGAGGCCGGGGAGCTGTTTTTT
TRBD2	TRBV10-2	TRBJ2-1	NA	CASGTSGENNEQFF	TGCGCCAGCGGGACTAGCGGGGAGAACAATGAGCAGTTCTTC
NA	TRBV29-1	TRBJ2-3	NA	CSGPRGSDTQYF	TGCAGCGGGCCGCGGGGTTCAGATACGCAGTATTTT
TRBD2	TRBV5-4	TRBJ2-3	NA	CASSRGTSGGKGLDTQYF	TGTGCCAGCAGCCGAGGGACTAGCGGGGGGAAAGGTCTCGATACGCAGTATTTT
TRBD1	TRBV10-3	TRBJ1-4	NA	CAIRAGLGQVVNEKLFF	TGTGCCATCAGAGCCGGACTCGGACAGGTCGTTAATGAAAAACTGTTTTTT
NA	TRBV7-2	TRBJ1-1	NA	CASSSTGMNTEAFF	TGTGCCAGCAGTTCGACGGGGATGAACACTGAAGCTTTCTTT
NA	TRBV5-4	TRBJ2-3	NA	CASSLGGRGTDTQYF	TGTGCCAGCAGCTTGGGCGGAAGGGGGACAGATACGCAGTATTTT
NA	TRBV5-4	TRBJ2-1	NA	CASSLQSGAFYNEQFF	TGTGCCAGCAGCTTGCAGAGCGGAGCGTTCTACAATGAGCAGTTCTTC
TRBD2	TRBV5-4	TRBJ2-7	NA	CASSFGLAGGSYEQYF	TGTGCCAGCAGCTTCGGACTAGCGGGGGGTTCCTACGAGCAGTACTTC
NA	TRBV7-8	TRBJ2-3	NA	CASSLGSRWDTQYF	TGTGCCAGCAGCTTAGGGTCTCGGTGGGATACGCAGTATTTT
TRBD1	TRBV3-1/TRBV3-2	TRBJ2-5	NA	CASSTRDRESETQYF	TGTGCCAGCAGCACCCGGGACAGGGAAAGCGAGACCCAGTACTTC
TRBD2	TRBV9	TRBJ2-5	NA	CASSARTRGGQETQYF	TGTGCCAGCAGCGCCCGGACACGGGGGGGACAAGAGACCCAGTACTTC
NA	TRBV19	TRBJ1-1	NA	CASSMRTATEAFF	TGTGCCAGTAGTATGCGGACAGCCACTGAAGCTTTCTTT
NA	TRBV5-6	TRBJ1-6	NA	CASCALARSNSPLHF	TGTGCCAGCTGCGCACTCGCCCGATCCAATTCACCCCTCCACTTT
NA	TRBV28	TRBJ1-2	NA	CASGTRTDITGYGYTF	TGTGCCAGCGGAACTCGGACAGACATCACGGGGTATGGCTACACCTTC
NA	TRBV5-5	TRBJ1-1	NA	CASSQTGNTEAFF	TGTGCCAGCAGCCAGACGGGGAACACTGAAGCTTTCTTT
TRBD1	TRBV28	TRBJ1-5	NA	CASSLKAEQGVVEPQHF	TGTGCCAGCAGTTTGAAGGCGGAACAGGGGGTGGTGGAGCCCCAGCATTTT
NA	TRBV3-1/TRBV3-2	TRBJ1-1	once	CASSQESREGAFF	TGTGCCAGCAGCCAAGAAAGCAGAGAGGGAGCTTTCTTT
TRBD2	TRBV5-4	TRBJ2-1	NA	CASSLSGALGNEQFF	TGTGCCAGCAGCTTGAGCGGGGCCCTCGGCAATGAGCAGTTCTTC
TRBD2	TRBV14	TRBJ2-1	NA	CASSQEEGIAGRTLQFF	TGTGCCAGCAGCCAAGAGGAGGGAATAGCGGGGAGAACTCTGCAGTTCTTC
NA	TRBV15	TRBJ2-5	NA	CATSGGLGKQETQYF	TGTGCCACCAGCGGGGGACTGGGAAAACAAGAGACCCAGTACTTC
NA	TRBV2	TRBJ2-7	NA	CASSEGSPGYEQYF	TGTGCCAGCAGTGAAGGGTCCCCGGGGTACGAGCAGTACTTC
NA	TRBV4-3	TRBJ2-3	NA	CASSPGTDTQYF	TGCGCCAGCAGCCCAGGGACAGATACGCAGTATTTT
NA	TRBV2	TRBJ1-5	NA	CASSLSHLSNQPQHF	TGTGCCAGCAGCTTAAGCCACCTTAGCAATCAGCCCCAGCATTTT
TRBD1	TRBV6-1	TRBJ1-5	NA	CASSETGGGQPQHF	TGTGCCAGCAGTGAAACAGGGGGCGGGCAGCCCCAGCATTTT
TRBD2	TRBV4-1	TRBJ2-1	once	CASSAHGLGGNEQFF	TGCGCCAGCAGCGCCCACGGACTAGGCGGGAATGAGCAGTTCTTC
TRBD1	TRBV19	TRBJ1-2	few	CASSVRQGEGYTF	TGTGCCAGTAGTGTGCGACAGGGTGAAGGCTACACCTTC
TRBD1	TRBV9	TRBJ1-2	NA	CASSTLQDRGYGYTF	TGTGCCAGCAGCACCCTTCAGGACAGGGGCTATGGCTACACCTTC
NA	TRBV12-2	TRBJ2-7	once	CASRPGCVF	TGTGCAAGCCGACCGGGGTGCGTCTTC
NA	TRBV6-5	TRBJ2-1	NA	CASSFRGASLVEQFF	TGTGCCAGCAGTTTCCGGGGGGCGAGTCTAGTAGAGCAGTTCTTC
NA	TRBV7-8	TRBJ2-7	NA	CASSLSRQMPYEQYF	TGTGCCAGCAGCTTATCCCGACAGATGCCCTACGAGCAGTACTTC
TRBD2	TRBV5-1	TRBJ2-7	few	CASSLDSGGDEQYF	TGCGCCAGCAGCTTGGATAGCGGGGGTGACGAGCAGTACTTC
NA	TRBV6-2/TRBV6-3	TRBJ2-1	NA	CASSYGQANEQFF	TGTGCCAGCAGTTACGGGCAGGCCAATGAGCAGTTCTTC
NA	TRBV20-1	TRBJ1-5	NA	CSASGRGNQPQHF	TGCAGTGCTAGTGGTCGCGGAAATCAGCCCCAGCATTTT
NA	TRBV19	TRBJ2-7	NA	CASSKGGGVYEQYF	TGTGCCAGTTCAAAGGGCGGGGGCGTCTACGAGCAGTACTTC
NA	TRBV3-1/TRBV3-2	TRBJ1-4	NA	CASSSNKGNEKLFF	TGTGCCAGCAGCTCCAACAAGGGGAATGAAAAACTGTTTTTT
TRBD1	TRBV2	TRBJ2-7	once	CASRETGGEQYF	TGTGCCAGCAGGGAGACAGGGGGCGAGCAGTACTTC
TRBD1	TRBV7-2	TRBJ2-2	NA	CASSTNTGGIGELFF	TGTGCCAGCAGTACGAACACAGGGGGCATCGGGGAGCTGTTTTTT
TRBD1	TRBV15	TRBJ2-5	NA	CATSSLVSGQGFGGETQYF	TGTGCCACCAGCAGTTTGGTTTCGGGACAGGGGTTCGGGGGCGAGACCCAGTACTTC
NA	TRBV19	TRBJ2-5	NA	CASSMGHSGRSKGDQYF	TGTGCCAGTAGTATGGGCCACTCCGGACGTTCAAAAGGGGACCAGTACTTC
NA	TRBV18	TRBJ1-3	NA	CASSPLGSQSGNTIYF	TGTGCCAGCTCACCACTGGGCAGCCAGTCTGGAAACACCATATATTTT
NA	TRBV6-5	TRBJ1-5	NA	CASSYGMGAGQPQHF	TGTGCCAGCAGTTATGGTATGGGGGCTGGTCAGCCCCAGCATTTT